The T cell receptor beta chain described here comes from a study of cytomegalovirus exposure and HLA in healthy donors. Study observations and caveats: There were 150 to 200 TCR beta chains listed as cytomegalovirus-associated.

Comments on this clone: Its specificity is not known.

Primers: 60 Vbeta forward and 13 Jbeta reverse. Only in-frame clones appear in the TCRdb table, and some are missing; sequencing was by immunoSEQ multiplex PCR. Of about 140,000 clones detected, over 70% appear once; the ten largest clones hold 4.5% to 6.5%. CDR3 size: 14 residues. Germline V gene lookup returns CDR1 SGHTA and CDR2 FQGTGA. This rearrangement joins TRBV7-3 to TRBJ2-5; D is undetermined. TRBJ2-7 matches the DNA end more closely, so the J call is doubtful. The receptor was derived from a male donor in good health and CMV-seronegative. Sequencing was done on a sample of PBMCs. CDR3: CASSPRDGDSEQYF. CDR3 DNA: TGTGCCAGCAGCCCCCGAGATGGGGATAGCGAGCAGTACTTC.